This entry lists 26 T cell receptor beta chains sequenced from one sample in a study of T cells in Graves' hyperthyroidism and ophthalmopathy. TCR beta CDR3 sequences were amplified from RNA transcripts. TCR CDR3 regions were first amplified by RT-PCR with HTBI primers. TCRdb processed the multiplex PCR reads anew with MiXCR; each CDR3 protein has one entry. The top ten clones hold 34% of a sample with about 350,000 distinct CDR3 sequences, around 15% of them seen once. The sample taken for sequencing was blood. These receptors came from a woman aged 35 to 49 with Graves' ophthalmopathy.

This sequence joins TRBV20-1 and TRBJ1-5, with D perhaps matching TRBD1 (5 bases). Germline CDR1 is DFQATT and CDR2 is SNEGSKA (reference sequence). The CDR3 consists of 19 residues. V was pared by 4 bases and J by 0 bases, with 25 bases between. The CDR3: CSAKLTGRATSYSNQPQHF. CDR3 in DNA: TGCAGTGCTAAGTTAACAGGAAGGGCCACGAGCTATAGCAATCAGCCCCAGCATTTT.

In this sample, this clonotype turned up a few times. The CDR3 spells CASSLKGGNTIYF. CDR3 nucleotide sequence: TGTGCCAGCAGCTTAAAGGGTGGAAACACCATATATTTT. The chain combines TRBV7-8 with TRBJ1-3; D is undetermined. This CDR3 contains 13 residues. Germline V gives CDR1 SGHVS, CDR2 FQNEAQ. The germline V and J ends were trimmed by 2 bases and 3 bases, with 5 bases remaining between them.

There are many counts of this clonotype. The CDR3 spells CATSRTGSYTGELFF. The CDR3 bases are TGTGCCACCAGCAGAACAGGGTCGTACACCGGGGAGCTGTTTTTT. The chain employs TRBV15 and TRBJ2-2, with D possibly matching TRBD1 (6 bases). The length of the CDR3 is 15 residues. Germline V gives CDR1 LNHNV, CDR2 YYDKDF (reference sequence). V was shortened by 2 bases and J by 3 bases, with 10 bases between the two germline ends.

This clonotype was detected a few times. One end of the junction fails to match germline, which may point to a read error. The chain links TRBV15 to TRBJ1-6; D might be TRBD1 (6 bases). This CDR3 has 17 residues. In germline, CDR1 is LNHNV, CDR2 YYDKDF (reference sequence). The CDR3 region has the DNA TGCGCCACCAGCAGAGTGGGACGGGGGCAGGTTAATTCACCCCTCCACTTT. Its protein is CATSRVGRGQVNSPLHF.

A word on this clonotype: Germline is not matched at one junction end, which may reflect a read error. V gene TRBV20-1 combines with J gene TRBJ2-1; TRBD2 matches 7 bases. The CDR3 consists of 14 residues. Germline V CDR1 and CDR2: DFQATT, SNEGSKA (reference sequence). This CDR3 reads CSARAGWGWNEQFF. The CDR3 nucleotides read TGCAGTGCCAGAGCGGGATGGGGTTGGAATGAGCAGTTCTTC.

This chain's CDR3 is CASSLGGSNIQYF. DNA of the CDR3: TGTGCCAGCAGCTTAGGTGGGAGTAACATTCAGTACTTC. The chain has TRBV7-8 and TRBJ2-4; D possibly corresponds to TRBD2 (5 bases). V lost 1 base to trimming and J lost 7 bases, with 8 bases between them. This CDR3 is built from 13 residues. Germline lookup yields CDR1 SGHVS and CDR2 FQNEAQ.

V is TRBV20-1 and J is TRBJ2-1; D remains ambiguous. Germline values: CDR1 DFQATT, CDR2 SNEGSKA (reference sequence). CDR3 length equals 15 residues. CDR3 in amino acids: CSAVLVGTNPTEQFF. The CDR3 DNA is TGCAGCGCGGTCTTAGTGGGAACCAATCCCACTGAGCAGTTCTTC.

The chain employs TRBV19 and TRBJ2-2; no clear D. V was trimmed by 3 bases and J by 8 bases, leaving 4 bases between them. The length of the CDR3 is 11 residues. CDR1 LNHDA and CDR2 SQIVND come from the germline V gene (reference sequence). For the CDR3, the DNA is TGTGCCAGTAGTATGTCTGGGGAGCTGTTTTTT. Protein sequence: CASSMSGELFF.

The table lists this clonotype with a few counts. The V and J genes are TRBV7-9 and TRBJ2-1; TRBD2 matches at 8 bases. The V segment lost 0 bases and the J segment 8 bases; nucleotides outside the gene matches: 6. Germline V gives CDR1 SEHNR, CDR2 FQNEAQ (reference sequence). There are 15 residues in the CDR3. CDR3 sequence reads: CASSLAGFSGDEQFF. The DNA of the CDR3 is TGTGCCAGCAGCTTAGCCGGGTTTAGCGGGGATGAGCAGTTCTTC.

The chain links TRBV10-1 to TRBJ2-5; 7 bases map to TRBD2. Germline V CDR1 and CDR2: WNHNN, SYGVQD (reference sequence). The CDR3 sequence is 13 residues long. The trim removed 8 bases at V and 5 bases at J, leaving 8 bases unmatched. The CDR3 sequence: CASGGLSQETQYF. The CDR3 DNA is TGCGCCAGCGGGGGACTATCCCAGGAGACCCAGTACTTC.

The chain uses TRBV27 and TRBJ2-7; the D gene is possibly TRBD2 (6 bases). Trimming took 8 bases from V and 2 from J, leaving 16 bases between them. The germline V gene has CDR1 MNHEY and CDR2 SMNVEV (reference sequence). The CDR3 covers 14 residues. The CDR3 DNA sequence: TGTGCCAGCCGACCCCCCGGGGGTGCCTACGAGCAGTACTTC. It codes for CASRPPGGAYEQYF.

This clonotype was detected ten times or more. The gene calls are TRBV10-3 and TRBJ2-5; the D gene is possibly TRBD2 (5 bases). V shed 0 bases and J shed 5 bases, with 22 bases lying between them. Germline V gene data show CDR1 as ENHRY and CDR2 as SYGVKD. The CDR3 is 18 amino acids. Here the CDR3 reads CAISESGVGSGSGETQYF. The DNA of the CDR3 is TGTGCCATCAGTGAGTCCGGAGTCGGTTCGGGGTCTGGGGAGACCCAGTACTTC.

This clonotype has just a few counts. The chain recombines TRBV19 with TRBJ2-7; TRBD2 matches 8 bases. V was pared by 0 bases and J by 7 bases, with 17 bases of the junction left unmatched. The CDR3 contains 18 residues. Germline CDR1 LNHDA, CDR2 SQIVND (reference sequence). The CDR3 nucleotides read TGTGCCAGTAGTATAGATATCCCCGACGGGAGCGGGAGCGTTGAGCAGTACTTC. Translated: CASSIDIPDGSGSVEQYF.

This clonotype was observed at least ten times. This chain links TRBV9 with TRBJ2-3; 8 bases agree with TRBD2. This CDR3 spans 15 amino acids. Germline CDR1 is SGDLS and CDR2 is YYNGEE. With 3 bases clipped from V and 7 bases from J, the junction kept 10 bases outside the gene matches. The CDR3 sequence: CASSGPGTRGNTQYF. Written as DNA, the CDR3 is TGTGCCAGCAGCGGCCCCGGGACTAGGGGAAATACGCAGTATTTT.

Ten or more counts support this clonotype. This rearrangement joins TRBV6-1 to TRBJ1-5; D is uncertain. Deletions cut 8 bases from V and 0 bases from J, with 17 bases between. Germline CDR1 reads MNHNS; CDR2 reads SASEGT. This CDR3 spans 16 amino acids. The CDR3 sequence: CASARTPNYSNQPQHF. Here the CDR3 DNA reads TGTGCCAGCGCCCGTACTCCAAATTATAGCAATCAGCCCCAGCATTTT.

CDR3 region: CASSTPGQANTEAFF. CDR3 coding DNA: TGTGCCAGCAGCACACCGGGACAGGCAAACACTGAAGCTTTCTTT. J is TRBJ1-1 and V is TRBV5-6; 8 bases are a match to TRBD1. The CDR3 has 15 amino acids. Germline V lookup: CDR1 SGHDT, CDR2 YYEEEE. V shed 4 bases and J 2 bases; nucleotides not matched to a gene: 7.

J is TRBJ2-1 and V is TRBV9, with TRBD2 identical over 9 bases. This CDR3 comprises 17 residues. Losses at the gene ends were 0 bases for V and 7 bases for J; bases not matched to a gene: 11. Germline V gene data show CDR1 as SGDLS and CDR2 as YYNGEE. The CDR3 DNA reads TGTGCCAGCAGCGTAGCTACAAGGGCGGGAGGGCTGAATGAGCAGTTCTTC. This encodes CASSVATRAGGLNEQFF.

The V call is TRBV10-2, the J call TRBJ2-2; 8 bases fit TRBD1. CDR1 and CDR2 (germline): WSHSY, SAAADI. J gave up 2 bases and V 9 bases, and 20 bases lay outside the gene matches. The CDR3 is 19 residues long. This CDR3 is CASIPPQLAGTGNTGELFF. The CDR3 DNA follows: TGCGCCAGTATCCCCCCGCAGCTCGCCGGGACAGGAAACACCGGGGAGCTGTTTTTT.

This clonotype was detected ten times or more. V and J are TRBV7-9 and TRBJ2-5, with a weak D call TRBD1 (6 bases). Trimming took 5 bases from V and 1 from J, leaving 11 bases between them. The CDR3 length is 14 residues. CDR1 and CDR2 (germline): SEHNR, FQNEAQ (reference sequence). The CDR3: CASSLTTGQETQYF. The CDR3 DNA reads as TGTGCCAGCAGCCTTACGACAGGCCAAGAGACCCAGTACTTC.

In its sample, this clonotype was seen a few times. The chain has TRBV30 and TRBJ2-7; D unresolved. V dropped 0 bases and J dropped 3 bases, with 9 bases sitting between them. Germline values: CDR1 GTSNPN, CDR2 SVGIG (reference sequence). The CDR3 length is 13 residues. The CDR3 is CAWSVILNYEQYF. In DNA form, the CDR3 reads TGTGCCTGGAGTGTTATATTGAACTACGAGCAGTACTTC.

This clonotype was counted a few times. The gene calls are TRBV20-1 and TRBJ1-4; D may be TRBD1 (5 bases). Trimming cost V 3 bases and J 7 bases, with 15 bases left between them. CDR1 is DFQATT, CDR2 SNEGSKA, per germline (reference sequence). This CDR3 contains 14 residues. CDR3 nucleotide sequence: TGCAGTGCTAGCCCCGGGGGGGTGGGTGAAAAACTGTTTTTT. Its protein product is CSASPGGVGEKLFF.

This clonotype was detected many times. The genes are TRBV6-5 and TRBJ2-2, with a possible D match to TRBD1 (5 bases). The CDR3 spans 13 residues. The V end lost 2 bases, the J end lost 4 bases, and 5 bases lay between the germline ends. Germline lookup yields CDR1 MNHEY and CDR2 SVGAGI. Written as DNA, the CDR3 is TGTGCCAGCAGTTACAGGGGCACCGGGGAGCTGTTTTTT. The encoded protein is CASSYRGTGELFF.

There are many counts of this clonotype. CDR3 region: CAWSPRAGELFF. The CDR3 nucleotides are TGTGCCTGGAGTCCTCGGGCCGGGGAGCTGTTTTTT. The rearrangement uses TRBV30 and TRBJ2-2, with D unclear. Germline CDR1 GTSNPN, CDR2 SVGIG (reference sequence). CDR3 size: 12 residues. V was pared by 2 bases and J by 6 bases, with 7 bases between.

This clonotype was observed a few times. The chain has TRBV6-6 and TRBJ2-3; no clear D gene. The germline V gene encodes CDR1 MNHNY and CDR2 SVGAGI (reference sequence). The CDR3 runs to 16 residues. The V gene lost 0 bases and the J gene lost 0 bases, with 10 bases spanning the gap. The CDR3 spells CASSYSRTTSTDTQYF. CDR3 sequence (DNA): TGTGCCAGCAGTTACTCGCGCACTACAAGCACAGATACGCAGTATTTT.

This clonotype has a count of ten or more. The CDR3 reads CASIPQGGTEAFF. CDR3 nucleotides: TGTGCCAGCATTCCCCAGGGGGGAACTGAAGCTTTCTTT. The chain is built from TRBV2 and TRBJ1-1; 7 bases map to TRBD1. CDR3 length equals 13 residues. The V segment lost 7 bases and the J segment 5 bases; nucleotides outside the gene matches: 7. Germline V gives CDR1 SNHLY, CDR2 FYNNEI. Using reference TRBV2 and TRBJ1-1 for the parts outside the CDR3, the full variable domain is EPEVTQTPSHQVTQMGQEVILRCVPISNHLYFYWYRQILGQKVEFLVSFYNNEISEKSEIFDDQFSVERPDGSNFTLKIRSTKLEDSAMYFCASIPQGGTEAFFGQGTRLTVV.

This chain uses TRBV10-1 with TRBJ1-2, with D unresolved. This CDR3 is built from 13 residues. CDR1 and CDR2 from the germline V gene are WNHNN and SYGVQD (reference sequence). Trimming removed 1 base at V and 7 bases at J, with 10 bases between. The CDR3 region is CASSEYGRTGYTF. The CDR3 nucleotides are TGCGCCAGCAGTGAGTATGGAAGAACTGGCTACACCTTC.